Reported below is one TCR beta chain. Its antigen is not known. This record comes from a study of T-cell memory formation after mild COVID-19. Study-level background: For the most part, TCR clusters were specific to one donor.

TCRdb used MiXCR to reprocess the 5' RACE reads, holding one entry per CDR3 protein. The repertoire holds roughly 620,000 distinct CDR3 sequences, with over 15% as singletons. Study findings and constraints: While clones contracting from day 15 to 85 were balanced between CD4 and CD8, later expanders leaned CD4+. Whether second-wave clones peaking at day 37 were SARS-CoV-2 specific went unconfirmed.

CDR1 is SEHNR and CDR2 is FQNEAQ in the germline V gene (reference sequence). Trimming cost V 4 bases and J 8 bases, with 10 bases left between them. The CDR3 is 12 amino acids. Sequencing was done on a sample of PBMCs or a T cell subset sorted from them (not recorded which). The clonotype was recovered from an adult woman who had mild COVID-19 (a few samples of this study predate the infection). Cell type and time point are not known. The V gene is TRBV7-9, the J gene TRBJ2-3, with D possibly being TRBD2 (6 bases). CDR3 loop: CASSSWDSTQYF. CDR3 DNA: TGTGCCAGCAGCTCGTGGGACTCTACGCAGTATTTT. Drawing the rest from reference TRBV7-9 and TRBJ2-3, the complete variable domain is DTGVSQNPRHKITKRGQNVTFRCDPISEHNRLYWYRQTLGQGPEFLTYFQNEAQLEKSRLLSDRFSAERPKGSFSTLEIQRTEQGDSAMYLCASSSWDSTQYFGPGTRLTVL.